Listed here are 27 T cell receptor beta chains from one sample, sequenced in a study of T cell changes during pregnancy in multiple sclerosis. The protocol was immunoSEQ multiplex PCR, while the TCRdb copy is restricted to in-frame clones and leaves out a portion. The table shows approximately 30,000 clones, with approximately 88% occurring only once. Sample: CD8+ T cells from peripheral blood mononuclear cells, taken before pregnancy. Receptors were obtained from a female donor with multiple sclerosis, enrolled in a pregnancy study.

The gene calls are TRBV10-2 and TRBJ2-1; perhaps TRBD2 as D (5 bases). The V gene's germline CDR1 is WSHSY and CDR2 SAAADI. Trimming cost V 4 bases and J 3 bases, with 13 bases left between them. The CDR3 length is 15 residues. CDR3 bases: TGCGCCAGCAGTGCGCCCGGGAAAAGCTACAATGAGCAGTTCTTC. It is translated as CASSAPGKSYNEQFF.

The chain's CDR3 is CASSQAVPSGAYNEQFF. The CDR3 DNA reads TGTGCCAGCAGCCAAGCCGTACCTAGCGGGGCCTACAATGAGCAGTTCTTC. The chain links TRBV14 to TRBJ2-1, with 9 bases matching TRBD2. Germline trimming cut 1 base from V and 2 bases from J; bases unmatched to any gene: 6. This CDR3 has 17 residues. From germline, CDR1 is SGHDN and CDR2 FVKESK.

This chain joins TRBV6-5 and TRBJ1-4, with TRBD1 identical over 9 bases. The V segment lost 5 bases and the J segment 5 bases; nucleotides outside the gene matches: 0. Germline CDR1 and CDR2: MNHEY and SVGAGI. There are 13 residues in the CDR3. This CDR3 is CASSGTGNEKLFF. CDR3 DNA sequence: TGTGCCAGCAGTGGGACAGGGAATGAAAAACTGTTTTTT.

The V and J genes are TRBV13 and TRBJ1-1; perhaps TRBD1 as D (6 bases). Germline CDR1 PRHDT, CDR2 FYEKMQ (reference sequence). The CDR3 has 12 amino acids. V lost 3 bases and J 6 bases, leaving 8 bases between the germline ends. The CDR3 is CASSFQGPEAFF. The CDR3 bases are TGTGCCAGCAGCTTTCAGGGGCCTGAAGCTTTCTTT. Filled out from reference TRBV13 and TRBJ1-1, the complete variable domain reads AAGVIQSPRHLIKEKRETATLKCYPIPRHDTVYWYQQGPGQDPQFLISFYEKMQSDKGSIPDRFSAQQFSDYHSELNMSSLELGDSALYFCASSFQGPEAFFGQGTRLTVV.

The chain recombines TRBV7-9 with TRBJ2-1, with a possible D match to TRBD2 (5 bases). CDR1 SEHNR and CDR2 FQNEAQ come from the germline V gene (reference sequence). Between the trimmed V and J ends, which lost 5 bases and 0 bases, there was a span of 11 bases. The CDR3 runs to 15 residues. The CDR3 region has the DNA TGTGCCAGCAGCCCTAGCCCTAGCTCCTACAATGAGCAGTTCTTC. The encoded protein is CASSPSPSSYNEQFF.

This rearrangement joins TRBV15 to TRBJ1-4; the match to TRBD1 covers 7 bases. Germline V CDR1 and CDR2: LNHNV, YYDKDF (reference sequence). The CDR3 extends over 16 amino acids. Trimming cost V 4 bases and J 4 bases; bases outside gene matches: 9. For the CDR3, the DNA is TGTGCCACCAGCACCTACCTCCGGGACAGTAATGAAAAACTGTTTTTT. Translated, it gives CATSTYLRDSNEKLFF.

CDR3 DNA: TGCGCCAGCACCCGGGGGACAGGGGGGTTAGGGACTGAAGCTTTCTTT. This codes for CASTRGTGGLGTEAFF. The chain recombines TRBV4-1 with TRBJ1-1; 11 bases line up with TRBD1. This CDR3 contains 16 residues. In germline, CDR1 is MGHRA, CDR2 YSYEKL. Trimming removed 7 bases from V and 5 bases from J; junction bases left unmatched: 12.

CDR3: CASSLGGRHGYTF. Here the CDR3 DNA reads TGTGCCAGTAGTCTCGGGGGGCGACATGGCTACACCTTC. This sequence joins TRBV19 and TRBJ1-2; D possibly corresponds to TRBD1 (6 bases). The germline V and J ends were trimmed by 5 bases and 6 bases, with 13 bases remaining between them. The CDR3 has 13 residues. CDR1 and CDR2 (germline): LNHDA, SQIVND (reference sequence). Drawing the rest from reference TRBV19 and TRBJ1-2, the complete variable domain is DGGITQSPKYLFRKEGQNVTLSCEQNLNHDAMYWYRQDPGQGLRLIYYSQIVNDFQKGDIAEGYSVSREKKESFPLTVTSAQKNPTAFYLCASSLGGRHGYTFGSGTRLTVV.

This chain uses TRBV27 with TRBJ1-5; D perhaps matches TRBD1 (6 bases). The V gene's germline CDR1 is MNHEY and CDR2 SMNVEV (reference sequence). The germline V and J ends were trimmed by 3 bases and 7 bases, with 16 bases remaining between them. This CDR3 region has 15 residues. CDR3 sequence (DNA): TGTGCCAGCAGTTTCCAAACAGGGTTAGACCAGCCCCAGCATTTT. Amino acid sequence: CASSFQTGLDQPQHF.

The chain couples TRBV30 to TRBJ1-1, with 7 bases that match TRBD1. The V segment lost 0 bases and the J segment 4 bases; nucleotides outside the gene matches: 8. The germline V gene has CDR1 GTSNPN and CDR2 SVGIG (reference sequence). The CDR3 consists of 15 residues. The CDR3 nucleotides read TGTGCCTGGAGTGTAAGGGGGCCTTTGGGCACTGAAGCTTTCTTT. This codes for CAWSVRGPLGTEAFF.

The CDR3 spells CAIRGTVNTEAFF. The DNA for the CDR3 is TGTGCCATCAGGGGGACAGTGAACACTGAAGCTTTCTTT. This chain joins TRBV10-3 and TRBJ1-1; 7 positions agree with TRBD1. This CDR3 region has 13 residues. Germline V lookup: CDR1 ENHRY, CDR2 SYGVKD. With V trimmed by 6 bases and J by 0 bases, 1 base remained unmatched.

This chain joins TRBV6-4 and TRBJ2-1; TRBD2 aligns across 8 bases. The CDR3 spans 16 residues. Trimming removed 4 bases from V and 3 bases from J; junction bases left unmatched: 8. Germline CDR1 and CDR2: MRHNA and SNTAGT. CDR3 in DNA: TGTGCCAGCAGTGCCTCACGGGGGGGAGACTACAATGAGCAGTTCTTC. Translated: CASSASRGGDYNEQFF.

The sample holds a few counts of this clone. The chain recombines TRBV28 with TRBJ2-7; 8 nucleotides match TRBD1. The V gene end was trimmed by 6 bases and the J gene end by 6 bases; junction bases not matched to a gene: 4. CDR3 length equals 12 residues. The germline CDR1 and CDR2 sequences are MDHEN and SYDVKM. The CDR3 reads CASRNDRGEQYF. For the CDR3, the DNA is TGTGCCAGCAGAAACGACAGGGGCGAGCAGTACTTC.

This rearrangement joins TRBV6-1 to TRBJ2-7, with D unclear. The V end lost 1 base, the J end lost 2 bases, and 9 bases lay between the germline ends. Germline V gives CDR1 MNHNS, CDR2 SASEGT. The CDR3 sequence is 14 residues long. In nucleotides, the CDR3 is TGTGCCAGCAGTGAAGGGCAGATCACCTACGAGCAGTACTTC. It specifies CASSEGQITYEQYF.

The CDR3 protein is CAWSTGQGLEQYF. Written as DNA, the CDR3 is TGTGCCTGGAGTACGGGACAGGGTCTCGAGCAGTACTTC. The chain couples TRBV30 to TRBJ2-7; 9 bases align to TRBD1. The CDR3 totals 13 residues. The J segment lost 6 bases and the V segment lost 2 bases, leaving 5 bases of the junction unmatched. The V gene's germline CDR1 is GTSNPN and CDR2 SVGIG (reference sequence). Together with reference TRBV30 and TRBJ2-7, the CDR3 gives the full variable domain: SQTIHQWPATLVQPVGSPLSLECTVEGTSNPNLYWYRQAAGRGLQLLFYSVGIGQISSEVPQNLSASRPQDRQFILSSKKLLLSDSGFYLCAWSTGQGLEQYFGPGTRLTVT.

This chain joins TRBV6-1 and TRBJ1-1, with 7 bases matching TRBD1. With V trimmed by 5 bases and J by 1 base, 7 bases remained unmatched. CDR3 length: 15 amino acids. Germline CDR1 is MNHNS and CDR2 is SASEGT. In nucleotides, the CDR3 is TGTGCCAGCAGTCTAGGGAACAGGGGGAACACTGAAGCTTTCTTT. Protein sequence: CASSLGNRGNTEAFF.

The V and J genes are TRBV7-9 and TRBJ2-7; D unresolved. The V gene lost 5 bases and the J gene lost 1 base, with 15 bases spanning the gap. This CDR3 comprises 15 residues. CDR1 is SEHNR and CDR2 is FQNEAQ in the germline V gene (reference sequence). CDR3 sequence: CASSPISQPSYEQYF. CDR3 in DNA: TGTGCCAGCAGCCCCATTAGCCAACCGTCCTACGAGCAGTACTTC.

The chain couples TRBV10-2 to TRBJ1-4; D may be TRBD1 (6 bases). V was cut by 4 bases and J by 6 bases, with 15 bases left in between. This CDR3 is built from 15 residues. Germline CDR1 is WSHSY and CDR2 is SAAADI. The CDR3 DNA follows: TGCGCCAGCAGTGCAACAGGGCCCCGGCATGAAAAACTGTTTTTT. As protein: CASSATGPRHEKLFF.

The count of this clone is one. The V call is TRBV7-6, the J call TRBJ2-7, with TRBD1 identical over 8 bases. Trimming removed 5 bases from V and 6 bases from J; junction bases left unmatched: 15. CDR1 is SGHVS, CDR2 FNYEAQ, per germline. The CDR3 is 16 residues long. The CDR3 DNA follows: TGTGCCAGCAGCGTTAGGACCCCCCTGGACAGGGCCGAGCAGTACTTC. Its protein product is CASSVRTPLDRAEQYF.

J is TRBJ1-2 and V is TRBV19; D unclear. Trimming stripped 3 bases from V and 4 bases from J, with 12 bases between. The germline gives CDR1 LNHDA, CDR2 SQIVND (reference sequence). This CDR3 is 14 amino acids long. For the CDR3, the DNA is TGTGCCAGTAGTATTGCAGGAATAGGCTATGGCTACACCTTC. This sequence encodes CASSIAGIGYGYTF.

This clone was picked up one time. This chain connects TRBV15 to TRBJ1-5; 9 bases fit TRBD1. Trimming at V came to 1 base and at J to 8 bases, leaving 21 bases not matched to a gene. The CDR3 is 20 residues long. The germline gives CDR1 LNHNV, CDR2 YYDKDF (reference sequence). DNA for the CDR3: TGTGCCACCAGCAGAGGAGGGGTGGGACAGGGACAGTGGGAGGTGGAGCCCCAGCATTTT. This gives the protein CATSRGGVGQGQWEVEPQHF.

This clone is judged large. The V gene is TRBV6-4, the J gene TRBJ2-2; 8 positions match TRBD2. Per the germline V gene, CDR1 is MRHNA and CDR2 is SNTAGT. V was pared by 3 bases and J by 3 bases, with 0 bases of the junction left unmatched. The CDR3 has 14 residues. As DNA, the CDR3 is TGTGCCAGCAGTGAGACTAGCGACACCGGGGAGCTGTTTTTT. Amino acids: CASSETSDTGELFF.

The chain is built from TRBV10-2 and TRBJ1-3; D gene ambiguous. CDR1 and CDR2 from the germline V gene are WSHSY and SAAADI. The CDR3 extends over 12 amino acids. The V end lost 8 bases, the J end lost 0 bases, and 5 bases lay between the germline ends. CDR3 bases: TGCGCCAGCGGACTCTCTGGAAACACCATATATTTT. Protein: CASGLSGNTIYF.

CDR3 in DNA: TGTGCCAGCAGCGTAGAAGGCCTAGCGGGTGATACGCAGTATTTT. Residues: CASSVEGLAGDTQYF. The J gene is TRBJ2-3, the V gene TRBV9, with 8 bases lining up with TRBD2. The CDR3 contains 15 residues. J was trimmed by 6 bases and V by 0 bases; bases with no gene match: 6. Germline V gene lookup returns CDR1 SGDLS and CDR2 YYNGEE.

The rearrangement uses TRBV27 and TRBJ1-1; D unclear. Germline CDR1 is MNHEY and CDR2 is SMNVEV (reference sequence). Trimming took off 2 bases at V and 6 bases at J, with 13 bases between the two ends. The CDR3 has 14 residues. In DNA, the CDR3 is TGTGCCAGCAGTTTAGGAGGTTTTCGGTCTGAAGCTTTCTTT. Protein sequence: CASSLGGFRSEAFF.

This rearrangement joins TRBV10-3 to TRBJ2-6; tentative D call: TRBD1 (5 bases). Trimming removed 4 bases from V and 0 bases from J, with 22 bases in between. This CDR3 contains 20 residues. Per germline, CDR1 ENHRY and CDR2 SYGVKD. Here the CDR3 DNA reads TGTGCCATCAGTGGAGTCGCTCAGGGTCCCACCATCTCTGGGGCCAACGTCCTGACTTTC. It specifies CAISGVAQGPTISGANVLTF.

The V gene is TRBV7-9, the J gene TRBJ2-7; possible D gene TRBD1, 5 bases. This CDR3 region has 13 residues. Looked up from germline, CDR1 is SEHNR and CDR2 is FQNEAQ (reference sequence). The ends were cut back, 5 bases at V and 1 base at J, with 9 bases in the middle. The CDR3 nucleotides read TGTGCCAGCAGCGGGGCCCTGTCCTACGAGCAGTACTTC. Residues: CASSGALSYEQYF.